This TCR beta chain appears in the sequencing data of a study of blood T cell repertoires in COVID-19. For the study at large: Samples taken during acute and convalescent COVID-19 were collected in the United States, Italy and Spain.

The protocol was immunoSEQ multiplex PCR, while the TCRdb copy is restricted to in-frame clones and leaves out a portion. Altogether approximately 63,000 clones are present, about nine tenths being singletons, with the ten largest covering 1% to 1.5%. As concerns this clone: The junction shows a germline mismatch at one end, possibly a read error.

CDR3 length: 18 amino acids. Per the germline V gene, CDR1 is MDHEN and CDR2 is SYDVKM. The chain joins TRBV28 to TRBJ1-1, with D maybe TRBD1 (5 bases). The material sequenced was peripheral blood. The source of this sequence is a woman older than 75 with acute or convalescent COVID-19. The CDR3 reads CASSLSFSYGGSNAEAFF. As DNA, the CDR3 is TGTGCCAGCAGTTTATCTTTCTCTTACGGGGGGTCGAACGCTGAAGCTTTCTTT.